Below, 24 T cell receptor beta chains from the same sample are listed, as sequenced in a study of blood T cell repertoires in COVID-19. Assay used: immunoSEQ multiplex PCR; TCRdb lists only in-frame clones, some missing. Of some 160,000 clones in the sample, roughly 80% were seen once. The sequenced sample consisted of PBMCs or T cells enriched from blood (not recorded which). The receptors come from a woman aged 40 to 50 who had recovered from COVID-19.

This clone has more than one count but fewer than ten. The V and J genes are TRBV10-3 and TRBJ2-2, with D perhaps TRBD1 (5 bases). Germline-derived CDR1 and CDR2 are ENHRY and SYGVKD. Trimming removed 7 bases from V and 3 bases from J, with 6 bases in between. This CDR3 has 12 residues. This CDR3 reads CAIKGDTGELFF. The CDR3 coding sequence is TGTGCCATCAAAGGGGACACCGGGGAGCTGTTTTTT.

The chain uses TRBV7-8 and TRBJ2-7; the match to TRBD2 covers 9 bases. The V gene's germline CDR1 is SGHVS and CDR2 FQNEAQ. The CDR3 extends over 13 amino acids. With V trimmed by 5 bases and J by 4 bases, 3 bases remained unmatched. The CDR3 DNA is TGTGCCAGCAGCCTCGGACTAGCGTACGAGCAGTACTTC. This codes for CASSLGLAYEQYF.

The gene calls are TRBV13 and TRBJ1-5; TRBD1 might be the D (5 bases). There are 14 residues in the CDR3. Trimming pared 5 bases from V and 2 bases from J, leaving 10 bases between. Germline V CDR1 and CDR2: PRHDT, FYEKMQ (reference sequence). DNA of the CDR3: TGTGCCAGCAGCCTGGGGGGGGGCAATCAGCCCCAGCATTTT. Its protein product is CASSLGGGNQPQHF.

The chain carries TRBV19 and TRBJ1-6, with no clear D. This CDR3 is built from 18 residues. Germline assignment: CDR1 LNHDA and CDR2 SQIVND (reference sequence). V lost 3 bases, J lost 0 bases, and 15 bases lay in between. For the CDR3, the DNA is TGTGCCAGTAGTATGGTGGTCAGTTTAAGCTCCTATAATTCACCCCTCCACTTT. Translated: CASSMVVSLSSYNSPLHF.

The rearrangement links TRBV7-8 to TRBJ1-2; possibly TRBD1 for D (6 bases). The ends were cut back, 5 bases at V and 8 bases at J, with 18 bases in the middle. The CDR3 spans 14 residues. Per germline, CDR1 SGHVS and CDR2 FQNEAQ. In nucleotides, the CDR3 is TGTGCCAGCAGCCCGGACAGATCCTCGAGGGGCTACACCTTC. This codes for CASSPDRSSRGYTF.

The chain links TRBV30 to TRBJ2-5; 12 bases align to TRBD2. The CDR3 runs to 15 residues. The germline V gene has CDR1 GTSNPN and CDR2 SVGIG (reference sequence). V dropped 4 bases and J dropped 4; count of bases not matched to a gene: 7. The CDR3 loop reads CAWTSGRARGETQYF. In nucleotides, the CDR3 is TGTGCCTGGACTAGCGGGAGGGCCCGCGGAGAGACCCAGTACTTC.

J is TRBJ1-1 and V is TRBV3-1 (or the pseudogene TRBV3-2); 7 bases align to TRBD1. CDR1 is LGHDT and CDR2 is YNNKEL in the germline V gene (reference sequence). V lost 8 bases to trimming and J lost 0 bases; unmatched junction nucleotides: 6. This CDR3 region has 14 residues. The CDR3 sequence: CASHPGQMNTEAFF. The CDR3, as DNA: TGTGCCAGCCATCCGGGACAGATGAACACTGAAGCTTTCTTT.

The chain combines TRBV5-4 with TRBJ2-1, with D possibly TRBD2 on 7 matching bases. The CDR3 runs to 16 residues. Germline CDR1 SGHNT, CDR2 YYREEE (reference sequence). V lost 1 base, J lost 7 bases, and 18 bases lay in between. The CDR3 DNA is TGTGCCAGCAGCTTGCTGGAGGGGGGGCCGGGGAATGAGCAGTTCTTC. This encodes CASSLLEGGPGNEQFF. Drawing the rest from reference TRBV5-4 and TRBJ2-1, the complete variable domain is ETGVTQSPTHLIKTRGQQVTLRCSSQSGHNTVSWYQQALGQGPQFIFQYYREEENGRGNFPPRFSGLQFPNYSSELNVNALELDDSALYLCASSLLEGGPGNEQFFGPGTRLTVL.

For the CDR3, the DNA is TGTGCCAGCAGTGAACGGTTGGCAGGATACGAGCAGTACTTC. Its translation: CASSERLAGYEQYF. The chain recombines TRBV6-1 with TRBJ2-7; D is uncertain. CDR3 length: 14 amino acids. Deletions cut 2 bases from V and 4 bases from J, with 12 bases between. Germline V gene lookup returns CDR1 MNHNS and CDR2 SASEGT.

As DNA, the CDR3 is TGTGCCAGCAGCCTCCCGACAGGGTGGGGAAATGAGCAGTTCTTC. This gives the protein CASSLPTGWGNEQFF. The chain links TRBV27 to TRBJ2-1; 7 bases match TRBD1. The length of the CDR3 is 15 residues. Germline CDR1 is MNHEY and CDR2 is SMNVEV (reference sequence). The V segment lost 6 bases and the J segment 7 bases; nucleotides outside the gene matches: 12.

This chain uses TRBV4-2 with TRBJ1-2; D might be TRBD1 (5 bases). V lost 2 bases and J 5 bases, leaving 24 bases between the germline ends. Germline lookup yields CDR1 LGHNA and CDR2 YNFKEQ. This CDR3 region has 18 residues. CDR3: CASSQNHPGTLQGYGYTF. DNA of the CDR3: TGTGCCAGCAGCCAAAACCACCCAGGGACTCTGCAAGGGTATGGCTACACCTTC.

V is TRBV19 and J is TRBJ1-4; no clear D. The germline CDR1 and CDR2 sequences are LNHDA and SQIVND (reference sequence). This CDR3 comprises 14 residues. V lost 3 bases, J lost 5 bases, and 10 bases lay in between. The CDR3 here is CASSMAGSNEKLFF. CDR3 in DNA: TGTGCCAGTAGTATGGCGGGTTCCAATGAAAAACTGTTTTTT.

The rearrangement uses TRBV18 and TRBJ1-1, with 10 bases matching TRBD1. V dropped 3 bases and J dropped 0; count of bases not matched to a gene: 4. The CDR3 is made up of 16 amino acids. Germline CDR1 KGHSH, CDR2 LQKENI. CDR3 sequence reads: CASSPDRGLVNTEAFF. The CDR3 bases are TGTGCCAGCTCACCGGACAGGGGGTTGGTGAACACTGAAGCTTTCTTT.

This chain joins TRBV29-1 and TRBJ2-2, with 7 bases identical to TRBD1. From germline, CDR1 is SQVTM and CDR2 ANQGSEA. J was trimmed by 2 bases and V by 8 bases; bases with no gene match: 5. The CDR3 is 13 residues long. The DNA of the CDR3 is TGCAGCACCAACAGGGGAAACACCGGGGAGCTGTTTTTT. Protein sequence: CSTNRGNTGELFF.

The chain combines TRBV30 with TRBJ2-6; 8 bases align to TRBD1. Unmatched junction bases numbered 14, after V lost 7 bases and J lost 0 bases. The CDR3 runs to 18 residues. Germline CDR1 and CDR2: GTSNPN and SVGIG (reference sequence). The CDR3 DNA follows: TGTGCCTTACTGTCCGGGACAGGTCTCCTCTCTGGGGCCAACGTCCTGACTTTC. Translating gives CALLSGTGLLSGANVLTF.

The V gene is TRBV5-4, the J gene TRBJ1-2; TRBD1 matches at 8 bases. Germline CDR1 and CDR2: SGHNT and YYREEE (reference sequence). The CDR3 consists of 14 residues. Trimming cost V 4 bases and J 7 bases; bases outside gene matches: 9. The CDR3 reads CASSAATGERGYTF. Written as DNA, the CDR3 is TGTGCCAGCAGCGCGGCGACAGGGGAGCGTGGCTACACCTTC.

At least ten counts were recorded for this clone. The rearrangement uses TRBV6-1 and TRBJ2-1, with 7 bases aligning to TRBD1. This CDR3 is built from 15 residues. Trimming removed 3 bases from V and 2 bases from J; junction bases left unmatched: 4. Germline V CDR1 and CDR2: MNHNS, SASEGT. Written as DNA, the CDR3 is TGTGCCAGCAGTGAGCTAGGGGGCACCTACAATGAGCAGTTCTTC. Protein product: CASSELGGTYNEQFF.

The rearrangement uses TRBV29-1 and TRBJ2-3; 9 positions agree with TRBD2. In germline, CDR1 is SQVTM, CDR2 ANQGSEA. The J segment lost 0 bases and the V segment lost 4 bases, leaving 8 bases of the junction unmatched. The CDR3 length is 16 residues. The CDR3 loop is CSVVPAGGPSTDTQYF. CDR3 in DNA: TGCAGCGTTGTCCCAGCGGGGGGCCCTAGCACAGATACGCAGTATTTT.

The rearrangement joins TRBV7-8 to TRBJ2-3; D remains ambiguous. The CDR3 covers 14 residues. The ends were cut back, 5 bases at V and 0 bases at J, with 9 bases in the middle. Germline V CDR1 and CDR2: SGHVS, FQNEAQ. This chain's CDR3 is CASSPLGSTDTQYF. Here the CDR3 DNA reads TGTGCCAGCAGCCCCCTCGGGAGCACAGATACGCAGTATTTT.

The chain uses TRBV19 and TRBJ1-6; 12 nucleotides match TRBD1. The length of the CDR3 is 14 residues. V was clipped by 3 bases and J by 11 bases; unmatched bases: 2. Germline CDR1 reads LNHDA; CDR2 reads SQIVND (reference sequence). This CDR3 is CASSIGTGGPPLHF. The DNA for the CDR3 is TGTGCCAGTAGTATCGGGACAGGGGGCCCACCCCTCCACTTT.

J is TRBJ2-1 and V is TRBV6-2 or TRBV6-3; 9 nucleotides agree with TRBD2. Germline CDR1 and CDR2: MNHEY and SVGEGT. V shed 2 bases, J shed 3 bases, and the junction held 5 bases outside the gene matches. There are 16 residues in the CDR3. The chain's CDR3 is CASSYGHSGSYNEQFF. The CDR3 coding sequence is TGTGCCAGCAGTTACGGTCATAGCGGGAGCTACAATGAGCAGTTCTTC.

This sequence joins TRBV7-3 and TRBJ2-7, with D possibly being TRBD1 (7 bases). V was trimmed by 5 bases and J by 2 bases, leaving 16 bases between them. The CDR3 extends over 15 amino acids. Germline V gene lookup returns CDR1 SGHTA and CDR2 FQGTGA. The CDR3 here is CASSGLRGATYEQYF. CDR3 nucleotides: TGTGCCAGCAGCGGACTCAGGGGGGCGACCTACGAGCAGTACTTC.

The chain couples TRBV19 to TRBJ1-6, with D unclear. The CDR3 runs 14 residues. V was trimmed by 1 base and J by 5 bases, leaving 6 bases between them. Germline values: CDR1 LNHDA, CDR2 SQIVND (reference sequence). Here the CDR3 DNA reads TGTGCCAGTAGTATAGCGGGAAATAATTCACCCCTCCACTTT. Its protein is CASSIAGNNSPLHF. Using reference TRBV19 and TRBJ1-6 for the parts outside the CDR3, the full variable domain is DGGITQSPKYLFRKEGQNVTLSCEQNLNHDAMYWYRQDPGQGLRLIYYSQIVNDFQKGDIAEGYSVSREKKESFPLTVTSAQKNPTAFYLCASSIAGNNSPLHFGNGTRLTVT.

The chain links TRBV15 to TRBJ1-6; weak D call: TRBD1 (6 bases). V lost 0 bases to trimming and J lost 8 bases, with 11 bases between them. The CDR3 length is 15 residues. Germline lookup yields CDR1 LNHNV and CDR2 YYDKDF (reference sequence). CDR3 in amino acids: CATSRDRGSDSPLHF. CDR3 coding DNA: TGTGCCACCAGCAGAGACAGGGGAAGTGATTCACCCCTCCACTTT.